Detailed here is one T cell receptor beta chain. Treatment denoted: preoperative locoregional IRX-2 cytokine immunotherapy. The entry originates in a study of preoperative IRX-2 immunotherapy in early breast cancer. Trimming cost V 2 bases and J 1 base, with 9 bases left between them. Per germline, CDR1 MNHEY and CDR2 SMNVEV (reference sequence). The CDR3 runs 15 residues. Repertoires were generated with immunoSEQ multiplex PCR, while TCRdb's copy carries only in-frame clones and drops some. The sample lists tens of thousands of clones, approximately 95% occurring once. The clonotype was recovered from a human donor with breast cancer. The gene calls are TRBV27 and TRBJ2-4, with D hard to call. The sample in question was tumor tissue, obtained after IRX-2 immunotherapy. The CDR3 nucleotides read TGTGCCAGCAGTTTAGGTAGACCGGCCAAAAACATTCAGTACTTC. Amino acids: CASSLGRPAKNIQYF.